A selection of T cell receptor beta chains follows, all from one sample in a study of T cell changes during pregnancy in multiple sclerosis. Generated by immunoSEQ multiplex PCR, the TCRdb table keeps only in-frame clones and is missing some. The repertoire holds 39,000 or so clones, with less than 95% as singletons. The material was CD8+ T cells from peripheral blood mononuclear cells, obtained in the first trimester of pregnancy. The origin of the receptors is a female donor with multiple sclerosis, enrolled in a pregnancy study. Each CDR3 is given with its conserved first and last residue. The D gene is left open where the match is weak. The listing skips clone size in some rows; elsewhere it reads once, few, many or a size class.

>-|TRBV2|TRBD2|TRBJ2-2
TGTGCCAGCAGTGGGCGGGAGGGCCGCACCGGGGAGCTGTTTTTT
CASSGREGRTGELFF
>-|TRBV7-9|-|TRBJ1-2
TGTGCCAGCCCGGGGGGCAACTATGGCTACACCTTC
CASPGGNYGYTF
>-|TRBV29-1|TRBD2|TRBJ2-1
TGCAGCGTCCTGGGGACTAGCGGAGGGATAAGCTCCTACAATGAGCAGTTCTTC
CSVLGTSGGISSYNEQFF
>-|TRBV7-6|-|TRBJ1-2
TGTGCCAGCAGCCCAGAGGTAGCTAACTATGGCTACACCTTC
CASSPEVANYGYTF
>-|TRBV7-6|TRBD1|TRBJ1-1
TGTGCCAGCAGCTCTCCAATAATACAGGGGTTTTCATTGACTGAAGCTTTCTTT
CASSSPIIQGFSLTEAFF
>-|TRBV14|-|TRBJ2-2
TGTGCCAGCAGCCAAGCCCGGAACACCGGGGAGCTGTTTTTT
CASSQARNTGELFF
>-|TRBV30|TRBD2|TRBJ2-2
TGTGCCTGGTCCAGCGGGGGGGCCGACACCGGGGAGCTGTTTTTT
CAWSSGGADTGELFF
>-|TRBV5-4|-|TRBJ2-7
TGTGCCAGCAGCTTGTCCGGGGTTGGTCGCTACGAGCAGTACTTC
CASSLSGVGRYEQYF
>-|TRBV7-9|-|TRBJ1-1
TGTGCCAGCAGCTTAGGTTCCCCAGGGTATACTGAAGCTTTCTTT
CASSLGSPGYTEAFF
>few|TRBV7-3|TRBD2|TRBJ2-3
TGTGCCAGCAGCCCCCTAGCGGCTAGCACAGATACGCAGTATTTT
CASSPLAASTDTQYF
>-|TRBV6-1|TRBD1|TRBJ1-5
TGTGCCAGCAGACCAGGGGGGAATCAGCCCCAGCATTTT
CASRPGGNQPQHF
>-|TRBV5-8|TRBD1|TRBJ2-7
TGTGCCAGCAGGATCGACAGGGGGAACTACGAGCAGTACTTC
CASRIDRGNYEQYF
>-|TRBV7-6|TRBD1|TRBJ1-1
TGTGCCAGCAGCCCGGGGACAGCGAACACTGAAGCTTTCTTT
CASSPGTANTEAFF
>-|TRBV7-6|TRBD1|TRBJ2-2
TGTGCCAGCAGCTCGACAGGGGCCACCGGGGAGCTGTTTTTT
CASSSTGATGELFF
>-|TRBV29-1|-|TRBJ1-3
TGCAGCGTTGAAGACAGGGCTTTCTCAGGAAACACCATATATTTT
CSVEDRAFSGNTIYF
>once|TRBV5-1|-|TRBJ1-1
TGCGCCAGCAGCTTGGTGGCAGGACTCAACACTGAAGCTTTCTTT
CASSLVAGLNTEAFF